This T cell receptor beta chain was sequenced during a study of shared clonotypes between healthy human individuals. The repertoire was sequenced with immunoSEQ multiplex PCR; TCRdb's copy has only in-frame clones and lacks some. Of around 450,000 clones in the sample, 75% to 85% are singletons; the top ten hold roughly 13%. Looked up from germline, CDR1 is LNHDA and CDR2 is SQIVND (reference sequence). The ends were cut back, 5 bases at V and 3 bases at J, with 14 bases in the middle. The CDR3 totals 15 residues. The sequence was collected from a middle-aged woman in good health. Some clones in this sample may be carry-over from other donors' samples. This sequence joins TRBV19 and TRBJ1-5; D not certain. Sequenced: PBMCs. The CDR3 spells CASSSPGVDNQPQHF. The CDR3 DNA sequence: TGTGCCAGTAGTTCGCCCGGGGTAGACAATCAGCCCCAGCATTTT. The complete variable domain, with remaining parts taken from reference TRBV19 and TRBJ1-5, reads DGGITQSPKYLFRKEGQNVTLSCEQNLNHDAMYWYRQDPGQGLRLIYYSQIVNDFQKGDIAEGYSVSREKKESFPLTVTSAQKNPTAFYLCASSSPGVDNQPQHFGDGTRLSIL.